These 7 T cell receptor beta chains came from one sample sequenced in a study of blood T cell repertoires in COVID-19. Generated by immunoSEQ multiplex PCR, the TCRdb table keeps only in-frame clones and is missing some. In the table there are a few hundred thousand clones, over 75% of which are singletons. The specimen sequenced was peripheral blood. The receptors come from a woman in her 70s with COVID-19, enrolled during active disease.

CDR3 nucleotides: TGTGCCAGCAGCTTACGACTAGCCGAGCAGTACTTC. It yields the protein CASSLRLAEQYF. The J gene is TRBJ2-7, the V gene TRBV7-8; 7 bases map to TRBD2. This CDR3 has 12 amino acids. Per the germline V gene, CDR1 is SGHVS and CDR2 is FQNEAQ. V lost 2 bases, J lost 6 bases, and 1 base stayed unmatched.

The chain joins TRBV11-3 to TRBJ2-5, with a tentative D call TRBD2 (5 bases). Deletions cut 5 bases from V and 5 bases from J, with 18 bases between. Germline lookup yields CDR1 SGHNT and CDR2 YENEEA. The CDR3 length is 15 residues. CDR3 DNA: TGTGCCAGCAGCCCAAGAGGGCGAGTTGGGGAGACCCAGTACTTC. Residues: CASSPRGRVGETQYF.

The rearrangement uses TRBV4-1 and TRBJ2-3, with 8 bases fitting TRBD1. The CDR3 extends over 14 amino acids. Trimming took 3 bases from V and 6 from J; bases not matched to a gene: 5. The germline V gene has CDR1 MGHRA and CDR2 YSYEKL. The CDR3 nucleotides are TGCGCCAGCAGCCAGCTACAGGGGGAGGATACGCAGTATTTT. Translated, it gives CASSQLQGEDTQYF.

J is TRBJ1-1 and V is TRBV19; tentatively, D is TRBD1 (6 bases). Germline V gene lookup returns CDR1 LNHDA and CDR2 SQIVND (reference sequence). This CDR3 has 12 amino acids. V was shortened by 5 bases and J by 6 bases, with 10 bases between the two germline ends. Here the CDR3 DNA reads TGTGCCAGTAGTGGACAGCTCTCTGAAGCTTTCTTT. This encodes CASSGQLSEAFF.

The V and J genes are TRBV18 and TRBJ2-7; 7 bases fit TRBD2. The ends lost 3 bases at V and 6 bases at J; junction bases unmatched: 11. Germline CDR1 and CDR2: KGHSH and LQKENI. The CDR3 consists of 15 residues. The DNA for the CDR3 is TGTGCCAGCTCACCGGGGGGGACGGGAAACAGCGAGCAGTACTTC. Protein sequence: CASSPGGTGNSEQYF. Combining the CDR3 with reference TRBV18 and TRBJ2-7 gives the whole variable domain NAGVMQNPRHLVRRRGQEARLRCSPMKGHSHVYWYRQLPEEGLKFMVYLQKENIIDESGMPKERFSAEFPKEGPSILRIQQVVRGDSAAYFCASSPGGTGNSEQYFGPGTRLTVT.

The chain carries TRBV5-1 and TRBJ2-7; 7 bases map to TRBD1. This CDR3 is built from 15 residues. Losses at the gene ends were 5 bases for V and 2 bases for J; bases not matched to a gene: 10. Germline CDR1 reads SGHRS; CDR2 reads YFSETQ. CDR3 in amino acids: CASRSTLQGAYEQYF. In DNA, the CDR3 is TGCGCCAGCAGATCGACTCTCCAGGGGGCCTACGAGCAGTACTTC.

This clone came up many times. The chain couples TRBV29-1 to TRBJ1-5, with TRBD1 matching 7 bases. The CDR3 runs to 15 residues. Trimming removed 4 bases from V and 0 bases from J; junction bases left unmatched: 6. Germline CDR1 reads SQVTM; CDR2 reads ANQGSEA. The CDR3 protein is CSVVVAGGSNQPQHF. The CDR3 DNA is TGCAGCGTTGTTGTGGCAGGGGGTAGCAATCAGCCCCAGCATTTT.